The 10 T cell receptor beta chains below were found in one sample sequenced in a study of early T cells in non-severe SARS-CoV-2 infection listed by TCRdb under 2021. The method behind the library was 5' RACE. Sequenced on a NextSeq 500. TCRdb applied fastp at Q25 and MiXCR to the public reads, then kept only in-frame beta chains. Rows are combined by CDR3 protein, so each entry shows the most common genes and DNA. This sample comprises 70,000 to 95,000 distinct CDR3 sequences, approximately 14% of them detected only once. The top ten hold 0.58% of the sample. Source material: whole blood. These receptors originate from an adult who was a healthcare worker with PCR-confirmed SARS-CoV-2 infection or an uninfected control (not recorded which).

Ten or more counts support this clonotype. The chain has TRBV29-1 and TRBJ1-1, with D unresolved. V lost 6 bases, J lost 2 bases, and 10 bases lay in between. There are 12 residues in the CDR3. Germline CDR1 is SQVTM and CDR2 is ANQGSEA. DNA for the CDR3: TGCAGCGTCTCGAGTACTAACACTGAAGCTTTCTTT. Translating gives CSVSSTNTEAFF. Full variable domain (missing parts from reference TRBV29-1 and TRBJ1-1): SAVISQKPSRDICQRGTSLTIQCQVDSQVTMMFWYRQQPGQSLTLIATANQGSEATYESGFVIDKFPISRPNLTFSTLTVSNMSPEDSSIYLCSVSSTNTEAFFGQGTRLTVV.

This clonotype was seen a few times. The chain employs TRBV5-8 and TRBJ1-2; 8 nucleotides match TRBD1. V shed 1 base, J shed 2 bases, and the junction held 7 bases outside the gene matches. CDR1 is SGHTS and CDR2 is YDEGEE in the germline V gene. The CDR3 contains 16 residues. CDR3 region: CASSLTETGENYGYTF. CDR3 DNA: TGTGCCAGCAGCTTGACAGAGACAGGGGAAAACTATGGCTACACCTTC. The full variable domain, completed using reference TRBV5-8 and TRBJ1-2, is EAGVTQSPTHLIKTRGQQATLRCSPISGHTSVYWYQQALGLGLQFLLWYDEGEERNRGNFPPRFSGRQFPNYSSELNVNALELEDSALYLCASSLTETGENYGYTFGSGTRLTVV.

This clonotype was detected many times. The chain links TRBV11-2 to TRBJ1-5; TRBD1 might be the D (5 bases). Trimming left V 4 bases short and J 3 bases short, with 7 bases between. The germline V gene has CDR1 SGHAT and CDR2 FQNNGV. CDR3 length: 13 amino acids. The CDR3 spells CASSSTDNQPQHF. CDR3 bases: TGTGCCAGCAGCTCGACAGACAATCAGCCCCAGCATTTT.

This clonotype showed up just a few times. The J gene is TRBJ1-1, the V gene TRBV12-3 or TRBV12-4; D call uncertain. The ends were cut back, 6 bases at V and 0 bases at J, with 8 bases in the middle. The CDR3 length is 13 residues. The CDR3 is CASRSDLNTEAFF. The CDR3 coding sequence is TGTGCCAGCAGATCAGACCTGAACACTGAAGCTTTCTTT.

The chain links TRBV10-1 to TRBJ2-6; D possibly corresponds to TRBD1 (5 bases). Germline CDR1 WNHNN, CDR2 SYGVQD (reference sequence). V lost 10 bases and J lost 0, with 19 bases in between. This CDR3 is built from 17 residues. The CDR3 here is CATGRGRPNSGANVLTF. The CDR3, as DNA: TGCGCCACCGGAAGGGGCCGACCAAACTCTGGGGCCAACGTCCTGACTTTC.

This chain connects TRBV20-1 to TRBJ1-6; 8 bases map to TRBD1. Germline CDR1 is DFQATT and CDR2 is SNEGSKA (reference sequence). This CDR3 has 13 residues. The chain's CDR3 is CSRQGPANSPLHF. In DNA, the CDR3 is TGCAGCCGACAGGGGCCCGCAAATTCACCCCTCCACTTT.

This clonotype has a handful of counts. This sequence joins TRBV6-5 and TRBJ1-2, with D possibly being TRBD1 (5 bases). There are 15 residues in the CDR3. Between the trimmed V and J ends, which lost 7 bases and 2 bases, there was a span of 17 bases. Per the germline V gene, CDR1 is MNHEY and CDR2 is SVGAGI. Here the CDR3 reads CASTLRAGTNYGYTF. CDR3 bases: TGTGCCAGCACCCTCCGGGCAGGGACCAACTATGGCTACACCTTC.

This clonotype was counted many times. DNA of the CDR3: TGTGCCAGCAGCCAAAACAGGGACGGCTACACCTTC. This sequence encodes CASSQNRDGYTF. V and J are TRBV3-1 and TRBJ1-2; weak D call: TRBD1 (6 bases). Germline CDR1 reads LGHDT; CDR2 reads YNNKEL (reference sequence). The CDR3 length is 12 residues. With 2 bases removed from V and 8 bases from J, the gap between germline ends came to 9 bases.

This clonotype came up a few times. The chain employs TRBV4-1 and TRBJ1-5; TRBD1 might be the D (5 bases). The length of the CDR3 is 16 residues. V lost 1 base and J 10 bases, leaving 20 bases between the germline ends. Per the germline V gene, CDR1 is MGHRA and CDR2 is YSYEKL. The CDR3 sequence is CASSQVLGRTWDPQHF. CDR3 in DNA: TGCGCCAGCAGCCAAGTTCTTGGCAGGACCTGGGACCCCCAGCATTTT.

The V gene is TRBV19, the J gene TRBJ2-2; no reliable D call. This CDR3 is built from 14 residues. The germline V gene has CDR1 LNHDA and CDR2 SQIVND (reference sequence). Trimming removed 4 bases from V and 0 bases from J, with 6 bases in between. The CDR3 region has the DNA TGTGCCAGTAGTAAACAGCCGAACACCGGGGAGCTGTTTTTT. Amino acid sequence: CASSKQPNTGELFF.